A single T cell receptor (beta chain) is shown here with its context. As originally analysed: Amplification from reference gene primers served as the basis for estimated nucleated cell counts. Sequencing used immunoSEQ multiplex PCR; TCRdb keeps in-frame clones, though not all of them. V, J and clone size reflect that table, while D and trimming were determined from the DNA. The profile shows around 260,000 clones, about 86% of them singletons. This sample stems from a study of blood T cell repertoires in COVID-19. Study summary: PBMCs, B-cell-depleted T cells, or T cells were the source of the cDNA or gDNA that made up the material.

Germline CDR1 LNHDA, CDR2 SQIVND (reference sequence). Trimming at V came to 4 bases and at J to 4 bases, leaving 9 bases not matched to a gene. This CDR3 has 16 residues. All enrollees were about 18 to 100 years old and from approximately 25 US areas. Cohort placement rested on clinical history that participants reported themselves. Sequencing was carried out using PBMCs or T cells enriched from blood (not recorded which). The genes are TRBV19 and TRBJ2-3; 9 bases map to TRBD1. The TCR comes from a man aged 30 to 39 with acute COVID-19. The CDR3 bases are TGTGCCAGTAGTACGCACCCGGGACAGGGATCAGATACGCAGTATTTT. Translated, it gives CASSTHPGQGSDTQYF.